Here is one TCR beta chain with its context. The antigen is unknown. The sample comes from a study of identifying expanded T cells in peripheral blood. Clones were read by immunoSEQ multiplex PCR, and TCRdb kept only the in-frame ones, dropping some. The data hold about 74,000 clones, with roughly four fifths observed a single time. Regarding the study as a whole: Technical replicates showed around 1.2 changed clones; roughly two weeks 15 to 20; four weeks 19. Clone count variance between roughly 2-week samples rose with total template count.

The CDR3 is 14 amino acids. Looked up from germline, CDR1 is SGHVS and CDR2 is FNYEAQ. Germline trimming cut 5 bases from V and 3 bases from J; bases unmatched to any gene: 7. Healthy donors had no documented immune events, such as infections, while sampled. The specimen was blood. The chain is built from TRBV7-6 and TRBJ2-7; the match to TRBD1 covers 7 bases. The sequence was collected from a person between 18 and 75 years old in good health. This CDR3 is CASSPRDSDYEQYF. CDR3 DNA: TGTGCCAGCAGCCCCCGGGACAGTGACTACGAGCAGTACTTC.